This T cell receptor (beta chain) emerged from a study of cytomegalovirus exposure and HLA in healthy donors. The study, taken as a whole, reports: Rarity characterized most TCR sequences, yet some public TCRs appeared in many donors. It was reported that the classifier diagnosed cytomegalovirus status with high specificity and sensitivity in both the original and validation cohorts. The authors confirmed in vitro that three CMV-associated chains were specific for CMV antigens. Cytomegalovirus-associated TCR beta chains were listed, numbering around 150.

The method was immunoSEQ multiplex PCR; TCRdb's version includes in-frame clones alone and lacks a portion of them. Of approximately 200,000 clones listed, 84% were seen once; the top ten hold roughly 6.5%. Deletions cut 2 bases from V and 0 bases from J, with 12 bases between. The CDR3 extends over 15 amino acids. Germline V gene sequence: CDR1 SGDLS, CDR2 YYNGEE. In the case of this clone: Its antigen is not known.

This sequence was found in a man aged 18 to 29 in good health and CMV-seropositive. The rearrangement links TRBV9 to TRBJ2-7; weak D call: TRBD1 (5 bases). The sample comprised PBMCs. This CDR3 reads CASSVSGHPSYEQYF. The CDR3, as DNA: TGTGCCAGCAGCGTCTCAGGACACCCCTCCTACGAGCAGTACTTC.